The sequence of this T cell receptor (beta chain) was determined in a study of T cell responses to AZD1222 COVID-19 vaccine (dated by TCRdb to about 2021). Turning to the overall study: TCR sequencing covered roughly 230 trial participants: about 210 given two doses of AZD1222 and 26 given two doses of MenACWY control vaccine. Trial participants were enrolled by age into 18-55, 56-69 and 70-plus year subgroups, with approximately 150, 30 and 60 TCR-sequenced participants respectively. The research as a whole found: The whole spike protein was spanned by vaccine-associated CD4 TCRs, and dominant responses were seen in regions 160-218 and 743-854. Because no day 14 peak-response samples were available, the repertoires could be characterized only after the peak T cell response. After two AZD1222 doses, both the breadth and the depth of spike-specific TCRs were significantly higher than at day 0 and than in MenACWY recipients. Participants were mostly white British, with more females than males. The authors suggested clonal diversity may have been underestimated. Conclusions about previously exposed vaccinees are limited because only 5 or 6 AZD1222 recipients were SARS-CoV-2 seropositive at baseline. Reportedly, close to half of the unique spike-specific TCRs recognized epitopes lying outside the regions that are mutated in the B.1.351 and B.1.1.7 variants. In the small 56-69-year group, the increase in depth fell short of significance, most likely because of low power.

What this sample's time point label stands for: about 28 days (+/-7) after the second vaccine dose. AZD1222 recipients with second doses at about 4 weeks or about 12 weeks were pooled, because spike-specific TCR depth and breadth did not differ between schedules. Vaccinee samples came from UK trials COV001 and COV002, including a single-blind randomized controlled phase 2/3 trial of AZD1222 (ChAdOx1 nCoV-19) in healthy adults. For TCRbeta chain sequencing, PBMC samples were collected from trial participants at day 0 and at day 28 after the second dose. The CDR3 regions of human TCRbeta chains were analyzed by immunosequencing. The published analysis was carried out like this. TCRs in the repertoires were compared against a reference library of SARS-CoV-2-specific TCRs that had been generated with the MIRA antigen-specificity platform. Breadth meant the fraction of unique TCRs that were SARS-CoV-2-associated, whereas depth meant the fraction of total T cells that were SARS-CoV-2-associated. Using the MIRA data, each spike-specific TCR was assigned both to the spike region to which the TCR was reactive and to a CD4 or CD8 class. Log10-transformed breadth and depth values were compared by one-way ANOVA with Sidak's multiple comparisons tests. TCRdb provides this immuneACCESS table in a form limited to in-frame rearrangements. Some clones are lacking; in checked studies, under half of them reflect an unresolved V gene, and why the rest are absent is not known. V and J calls and clone size are copied from that table; D and trimming were computed from the DNA. The table for this sample lists more than 80,000 clones; 90% of them were counted only once. Of the sample, around 7.6% falls within the top ten clones.

A word on this clone: Its antigen has not been determined. Base-call qualities are not available, and no considerably larger clone is one nucleotide away.

From the cysteine up to the phenylalanine, the CDR3 has a length of 14 residues. The read is trimmed to its CDR3 DNA, 42 bases read in frame from base 1. CDR1 SEHNR and CDR2 FQNEAQ were looked up in the germline V gene (reference sequence). V trim: 5 bases; J trim: 2 bases; unmatched bases: 6. The sample consisted of peripheral blood, taken 28 days after the second AZD1222 dose. This clonotype was sampled from an adult who received the AZD1222 COVID-19 vaccine. The rearranged segments are TRBV7-9 and TRBJ2-7, with 7 junctional bases fitting TRBD1. The CDR3 protein: CASSPGTVPYEQYF. The DNA is TGTGCCAGCAGCCCCGGGACAGTCCCCTACGAGCAGTACTTC.